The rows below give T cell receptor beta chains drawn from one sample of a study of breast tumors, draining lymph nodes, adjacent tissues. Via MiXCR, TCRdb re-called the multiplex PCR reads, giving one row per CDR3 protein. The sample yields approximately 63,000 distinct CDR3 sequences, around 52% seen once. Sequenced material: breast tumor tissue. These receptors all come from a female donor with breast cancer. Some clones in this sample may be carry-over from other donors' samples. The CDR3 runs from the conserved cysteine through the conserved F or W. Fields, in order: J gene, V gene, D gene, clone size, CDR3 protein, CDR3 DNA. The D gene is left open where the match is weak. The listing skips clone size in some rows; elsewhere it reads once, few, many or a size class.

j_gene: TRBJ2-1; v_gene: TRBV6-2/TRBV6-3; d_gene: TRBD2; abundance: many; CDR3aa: CASTPGGPLYNEQFF; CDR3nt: TGTGCCAGCACTCCGGGGGGGCCCCTCTACAATGAGCAGTTCTTC
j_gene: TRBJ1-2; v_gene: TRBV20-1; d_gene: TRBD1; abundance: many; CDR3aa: CSAEGTGNGYTF; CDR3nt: TGCAGTGCTGAAGGGACAGGGAATGGCTACACCTTC
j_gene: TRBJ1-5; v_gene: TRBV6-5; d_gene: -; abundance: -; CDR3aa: CASSRGPRQPQHF; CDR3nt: TGTGCCAGCAGTCGGGGGCCCCGGCAGCCCCAGCATTTT
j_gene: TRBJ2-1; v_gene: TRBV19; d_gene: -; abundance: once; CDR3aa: CASLGGNEQFF; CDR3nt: TGTGCCAGCCTGGGGGGAAATGAGCAGTTCTTC
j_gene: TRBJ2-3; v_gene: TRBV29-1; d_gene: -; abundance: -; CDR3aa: CSLMGSTDTQYF; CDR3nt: TGCAGCTTAATGGGCTCCACAGATACGCAGTATTTT
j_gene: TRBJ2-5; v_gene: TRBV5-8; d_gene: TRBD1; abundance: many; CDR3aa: CASSLMGQQETQYF; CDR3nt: TGTGCCAGCAGCTTAATGGGACAGCAAGAGACCCAGTACTTC
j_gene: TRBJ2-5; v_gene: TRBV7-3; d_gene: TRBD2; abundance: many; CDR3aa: CASSVGLAGDQRGTQYF; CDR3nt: TGTGCCAGCAGCGTGGGACTAGCGGGAGATCAAAGGGGGACCCAGTACTTC
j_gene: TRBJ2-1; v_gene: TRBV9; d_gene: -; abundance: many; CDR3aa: CASSVRSDEQFF; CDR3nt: TGTGCCAGCAGCGTTAGGTCCGATGAGCAGTTCTTC
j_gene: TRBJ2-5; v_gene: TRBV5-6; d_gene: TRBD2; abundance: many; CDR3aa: CASSLASGGQETQYF; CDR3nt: TGTGCCAGCAGCTTGGCCAGCGGGGGACAAGAGACCCAGTACTTC
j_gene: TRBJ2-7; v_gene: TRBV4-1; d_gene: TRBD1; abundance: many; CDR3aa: CASSHPGTGAYEQYF; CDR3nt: TGCGCCAGCAGCCACCCCGGGACAGGGGCCTACGAGCAGTACTTC
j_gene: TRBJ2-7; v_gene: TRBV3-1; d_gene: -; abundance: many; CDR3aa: CASSQGQDTGEQYF; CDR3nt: TGTGCCAGCAGCCAAGGCCAGGATACGGGGGAGCAGTACTTC
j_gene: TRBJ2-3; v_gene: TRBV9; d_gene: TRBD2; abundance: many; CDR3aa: CASSSRGTSGTIPPDTQYF; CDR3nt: TGTGCCAGCAGCTCCCGCGGGACTAGCGGGACCATTCCCCCAGATACGCAGTATTTT
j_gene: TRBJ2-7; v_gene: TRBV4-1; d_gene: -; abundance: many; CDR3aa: CASSPGPTYEQYF; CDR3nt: TGCGCCAGCAGCCCCGGCCCAACCTACGAGCAGTACTTC
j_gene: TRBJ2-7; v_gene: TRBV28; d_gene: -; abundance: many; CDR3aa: CASSLTFHSDTSSYEQYF; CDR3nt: TGTGCCAGCAGTCTTACGTTCCATAGCGACACGAGCTCCTACGAGCAGTACTTC
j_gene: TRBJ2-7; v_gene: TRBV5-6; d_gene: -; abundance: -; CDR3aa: CASSLVAGGSSYEQYF; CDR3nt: TGTGCCAGCAGCTTGGTGGCAGGGGGGAGCTCCTACGAGCAGTACTTC
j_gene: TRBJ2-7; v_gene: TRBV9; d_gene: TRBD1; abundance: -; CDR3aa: CVSSPQGAYEQYF; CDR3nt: TGTGTCAGCAGTCCCCAGGGGGCTTACGAGCAGTACTTC
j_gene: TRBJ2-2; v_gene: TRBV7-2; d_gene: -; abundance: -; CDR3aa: CASSFGLNGELFF; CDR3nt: TGTGCCAGCAGCTTCGGGCTAAACGGGGAGCTGTTTTTT
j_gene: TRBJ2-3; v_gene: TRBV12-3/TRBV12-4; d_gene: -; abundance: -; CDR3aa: CASSHSTQGTQYF; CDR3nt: TGTGCCAGCAGTCACTCGACCCAGGGTACGCAGTATTTT
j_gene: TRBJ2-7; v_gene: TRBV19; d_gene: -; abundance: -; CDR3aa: CASSMVGESSYEQYF; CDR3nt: TGTGCCAGTAGTATGGTGGGCGAAAGCTCCTACGAGCAGTACTTC
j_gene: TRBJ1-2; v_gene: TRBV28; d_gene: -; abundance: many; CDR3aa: CASSPNRGARRSFNYGYTF; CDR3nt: TGTGCCAGCAGTCCTAACCGTGGGGCCCGGCGAAGCTTTAACTATGGCTACACCTTC
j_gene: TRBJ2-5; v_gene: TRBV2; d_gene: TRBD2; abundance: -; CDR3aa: CASSVTIAGELQETQYF; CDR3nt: TGTGCCAGCAGTGTAACCATAGCGGGGGAACTCCAAGAGACCCAGTACTTC
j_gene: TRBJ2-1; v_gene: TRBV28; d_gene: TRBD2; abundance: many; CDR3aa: CASSTLAGGSLEQFF; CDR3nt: TGTGCCAGCAGTACCCTAGCGGGAGGGAGCCTTGAGCAGTTCTTC
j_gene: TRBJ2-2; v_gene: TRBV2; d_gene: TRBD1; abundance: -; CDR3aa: CASSGQGLGELFF; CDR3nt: TGTGCCAGCAGTGGACAGGGGCTCGGGGAGCTGTTTTTT
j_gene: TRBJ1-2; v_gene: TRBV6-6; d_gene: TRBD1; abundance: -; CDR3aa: CASSYAGTGLYGYTF; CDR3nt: TGTGCCAGCAGTTACGCCGGGACAGGGCTCTATGGCTACACCTTC